These T cell receptor beta chains were read from a single sample in a study of blood T cell repertoires in COVID-19. Produced via immunoSEQ multiplex PCR; TCRdb's table is partial and in-frame only. This table has hundreds of thousands of clones, roughly four fifths appearing once. The source material was peripheral blood. The receptors shown here come from a woman in her forties or fifties who had recovered from COVID-19. Both conserved end residues are part of each CDR3. A D gene is named only where the DNA matches it firmly. Clone size is given for some rows only: seen once, a few or many times, or a class if the clone is expanded.

TRBJ1-4,.,TRBV6-5,.,TGTGCCAGCAGTAAGGGGTTAACAACTAATGAAAAACTGTTTTTT,CASSKGLTTNEKLFF
TRBJ2-6,.,TRBV7-2,.,TGTGCCAGCAGCTTAGTTCTATCTGGGGCCAACGTCCTGACTTTC,CASSLVLSGANVLTF
TRBJ2-3,.,TRBV3-1/TRBV3-2,.,TGTGCCAGCAGCCAAGAGGGGCGGACAGATACGCAGTATTTT,CASSQEGRTDTQYF
TRBJ1-5,.,TRBV28,.,TGTGCCAGCAGTCCGAACGGCCTTGGGGGGAATCAGCCCCAGCATTTT,CASSPNGLGGNQPQHF
TRBJ1-5,TRBD1,TRBV2,.,TGTGCCAGCGGGGACAGTGAGGGCAATCAGCCCCAGCATTTT,CASGDSEGNQPQHF
TRBJ2-7,TRBD2,TRBV4-3,.,TGCGCCAGCAGCCAGGAATACGGGACTAGCGGGGCCGGCGAGCAGTACTTC,CASSQEYGTSGAGEQYF
TRBJ1-4,.,TRBV7-7,.,TGTGCCAGCAGCTTAGAACGGAATGAAAAACTGTTTTTT,CASSLERNEKLFF
TRBJ2-1,TRBD2,TRBV27,.,TGTGCCAGTTCGGGACTAGCGGGAGGGAGCTCCTACAATGAGCAGTTCTTC,CASSGLAGGSSYNEQFF
TRBJ2-1,.,TRBV10-2,.,TGCGCCAGCTTACTAGCTAATGAGCAGTTCTTC,CASLLANEQFF
TRBJ1-6,.,TRBV25-1,.,TGTGCCAGCAGTGACATTGGGAGGTCACCCCTCCACTTT,CASSDIGRSPLHF
TRBJ2-3,.,TRBV24-1,once,TGTGCCACCAGTGATCCCCGGGAGTCCGCCCCGGTTAGAGATACGCAGTATTTT,CATSDPRESAPVRDTQYF
TRBJ1-2,.,TRBV2,.,TGTGCCAGCAGTGAATTTGGTCAGCAGGGAACTGGCTACACCTTC,CASSEFGQQGTGYTF
TRBJ1-5,TRBD1,TRBV3-1/TRBV3-2,many,TGTGCCAGCAGCCAAGATCGGCCAGGGGGCGGTCAGCCCCAGCATTTT,CASSQDRPGGGQPQHF
TRBJ1-2,TRBD1,TRBV18,.,TGTGCCAGCTCACCGGAGGACAGGACTAACTATGGCTACACCTTC,CASSPEDRTNYGYTF
TRBJ1-6,.,TRBV10-2,.,TGCGCCCCGACGGGGGGACGGCATAATTCACCCCTCCACTTT,CAPTGGRHNSPLHF
TRBJ1-2,TRBD1,TRBV5-4,.,TGTGCCAGCAGCAAGAAACAGGGGGCGGATCATGGCTACACCTTC,CASSKKQGADHGYTF
TRBJ1-2,TRBD1,TRBV28,few,TGTGCCAGCAGTAGCGGACAGGGAGGCTATGGCTACACCTTC,CASSSGQGGYGYTF
TRBJ2-3,TRBD2,TRBV11-2,.,TGTGCCAGCAGCACGCGGACTAGCGGGATTACGCAGTATTTT,CASSTRTSGITQYF
TRBJ1-2,TRBD1,TRBV5-6,once,TGTGCCAGCAGCTTTCGGACAGGGAGAAAAATCTATGGCTACACCTTC,CASSFRTGRKIYGYTF
TRBJ1-5,.,TRBV7-2,.,TGTGCCAGCAGCCCCGGGGGGGCGCGCAATCAGCCCCAGCATTTT,CASSPGGARNQPQHF
TRBJ2-7,TRBD2,TRBV28,.,TGTGCCAGCAGAAAAACTAGCGGGGGGGCTAGCGAGCAGTACTTC,CASRKTSGGASEQYF
TRBJ2-7,TRBD1,TRBV19,.,TGTGCCAGTAGTATCAACAGGGGGGCCTACGAGCAGTACTTC,CASSINRGAYEQYF
TRBJ1-1,TRBD1,TRBV30,.,TGTGCCTGGACCACAGGGGCCATGAACACTGAAGCTTTCTTT,CAWTTGAMNTEAFF
TRBJ2-7,.,TRBV11-2,once,TGTGCCAGCAGCTCCGGACTTGTTCTCTCCTACGAGCAGTACTTC,CASSSGLVLSYEQYF
TRBJ2-5,TRBD1,TRBV29-1,.,TGCAGCGCTCAACAGGGGGCGGGAGAGACCCAGTACTTC,CSAQQGAGETQYF
TRBJ2-7,TRBD1,TRBV11-3,.,TGTGCCAGCAGCAAACGGGACAGTCCCTACGAGCAGTACTTC,CASSKRDSPYEQYF